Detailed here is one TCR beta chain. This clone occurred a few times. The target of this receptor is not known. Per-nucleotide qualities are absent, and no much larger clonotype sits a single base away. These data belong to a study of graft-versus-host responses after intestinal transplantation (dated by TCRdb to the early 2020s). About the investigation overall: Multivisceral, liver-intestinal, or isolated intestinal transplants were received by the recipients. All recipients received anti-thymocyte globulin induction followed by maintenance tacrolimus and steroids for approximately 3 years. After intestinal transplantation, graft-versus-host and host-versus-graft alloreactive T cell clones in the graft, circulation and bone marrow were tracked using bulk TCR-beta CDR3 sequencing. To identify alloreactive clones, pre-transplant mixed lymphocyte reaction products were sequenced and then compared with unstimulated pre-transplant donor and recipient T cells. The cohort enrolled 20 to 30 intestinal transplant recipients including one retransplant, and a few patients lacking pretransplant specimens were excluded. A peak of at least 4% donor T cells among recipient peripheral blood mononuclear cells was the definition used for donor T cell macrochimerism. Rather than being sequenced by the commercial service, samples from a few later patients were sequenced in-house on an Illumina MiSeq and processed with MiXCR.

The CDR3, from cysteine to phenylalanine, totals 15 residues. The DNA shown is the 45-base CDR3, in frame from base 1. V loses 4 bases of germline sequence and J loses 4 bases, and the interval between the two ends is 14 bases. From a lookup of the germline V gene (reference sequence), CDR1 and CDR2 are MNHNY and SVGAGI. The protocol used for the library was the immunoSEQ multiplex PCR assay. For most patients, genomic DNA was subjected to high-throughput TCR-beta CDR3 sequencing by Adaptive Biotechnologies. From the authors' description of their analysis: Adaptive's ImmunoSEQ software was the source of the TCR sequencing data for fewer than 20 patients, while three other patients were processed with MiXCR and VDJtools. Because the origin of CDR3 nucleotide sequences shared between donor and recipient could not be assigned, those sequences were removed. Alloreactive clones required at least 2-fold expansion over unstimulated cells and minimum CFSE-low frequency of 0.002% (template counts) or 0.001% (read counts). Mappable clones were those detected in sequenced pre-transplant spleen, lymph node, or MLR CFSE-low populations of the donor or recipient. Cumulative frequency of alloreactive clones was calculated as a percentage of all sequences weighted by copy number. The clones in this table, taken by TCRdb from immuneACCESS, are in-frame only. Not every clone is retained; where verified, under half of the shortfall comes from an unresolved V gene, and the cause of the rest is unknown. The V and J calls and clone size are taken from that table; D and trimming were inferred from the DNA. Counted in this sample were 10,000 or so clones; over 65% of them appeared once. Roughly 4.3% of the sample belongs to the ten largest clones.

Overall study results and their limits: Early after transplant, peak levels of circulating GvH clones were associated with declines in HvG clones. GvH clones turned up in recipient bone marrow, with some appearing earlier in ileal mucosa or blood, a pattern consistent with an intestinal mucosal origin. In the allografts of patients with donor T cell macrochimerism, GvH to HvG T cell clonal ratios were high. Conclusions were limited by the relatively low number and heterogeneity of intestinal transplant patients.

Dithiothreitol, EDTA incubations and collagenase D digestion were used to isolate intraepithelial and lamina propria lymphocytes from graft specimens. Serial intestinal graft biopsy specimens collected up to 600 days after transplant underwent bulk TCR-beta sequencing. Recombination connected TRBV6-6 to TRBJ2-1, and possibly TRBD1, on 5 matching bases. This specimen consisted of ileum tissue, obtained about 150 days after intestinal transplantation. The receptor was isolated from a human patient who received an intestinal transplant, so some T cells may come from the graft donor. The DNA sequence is TGTGCCAGCAGTTCCCCCAGGGCCGGGTACAATGAGCAGTTCTTC. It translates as CASSSPRAGYNEQFF.